The rows below give T cell receptor beta chains drawn from one sample of a study of beta chain features in type 1 diabetes. Profiled with immunoSEQ multiplex PCR; TCRdb holds only in-frame clones, not every one. The data contain roughly 350,000 clones, 8% to 10% of them singletons. The sequenced sample consisted of central memory CD4+ T cells from blood. Receptor source: a man aged 25-45 years with type 1 diabetes. The CDR3 runs from the conserved cysteine through the conserved F or W. The D gene is left open where the match is weak. Some rows have no size entry. The others give once, few or many, or a class for an expanded clone.

abundance: .; v_gene: TRBV2; d_gene: TRBD1; j_gene: TRBJ2-7; CDR3nt: TGTGCCAGCAGGGACAGGGAAGGAGTCGGGGGCGAGCAGTACTTC; CDR3aa: CASRDREGVGGEQYF
abundance: .; v_gene: TRBV5-1; d_gene: .; j_gene: TRBJ2-3; CDR3nt: TGCGCCAGCAGCTTGGAGGGTTCGGGTACAGATACGCAGTATTTT; CDR3aa: CASSLEGSGTDTQYF
abundance: few; v_gene: TRBV28; d_gene: .; j_gene: TRBJ2-5; CDR3nt: TGTGCCAGCAGTTTACAGCAAGAGACCCAGTACTTC; CDR3aa: CASSLQQETQYF
abundance: few; v_gene: TRBV18; d_gene: .; j_gene: TRBJ1-1; CDR3nt: TGTGCCAGCGCCGGGCTTAGTGGAGGGAACACTGAAGCTTTCTTT; CDR3aa: CASAGLSGGNTEAFF
abundance: .; v_gene: TRBV7-8; d_gene: TRBD1; j_gene: TRBJ2-7; CDR3nt: TGTGCCAGCAGCTTTATAGGGACAGGGGGCTCCGAGCAGTACTTC; CDR3aa: CASSFIGTGGSEQYF
abundance: many; v_gene: TRBV10-3; d_gene: .; j_gene: TRBJ1-2; CDR3nt: TGTGCCATCAGTGAATATTCCGGCCGGCCTTCTGGCTACACCTTC; CDR3aa: CAISEYSGRPSGYTF
abundance: many; v_gene: TRBV4-3; d_gene: .; j_gene: TRBJ1-2; CDR3nt: TGCGCCAGCAGCTGGGCGGGCAGGGGAATGAGCTACACCTTC; CDR3aa: CASSWAGRGMSYTF
abundance: .; v_gene: TRBV5-4; d_gene: TRBD1; j_gene: TRBJ2-7; CDR3nt: TGTGCCAGCAGCAGGTTGCTGTCGGACAGGGGGCGCAACGAGCAGTACTTC; CDR3aa: CASSRLLSDRGRNEQYF
abundance: few; v_gene: TRBV10-3; d_gene: .; j_gene: TRBJ1-6; CDR3nt: TGTGCCATCAGTGCGGGGACAACCAATTCACCCCTCCACTTT; CDR3aa: CAISAGTTNSPLHF
abundance: .; v_gene: TRBV2; d_gene: .; j_gene: TRBJ2-1; CDR3nt: TGTGCCAGCAGTGGTTCCCGTGGAGGGGAGTACAATGAGCAGTTCTTC; CDR3aa: CASSGSRGGEYNEQFF
abundance: few; v_gene: TRBV7-2; d_gene: TRBD2; j_gene: TRBJ2-7; CDR3nt: TGTGCCAGCAGCTTATCTAGCGGGAGGTACGAGCAGTACTTC; CDR3aa: CASSLSSGRYEQYF
abundance: .; v_gene: TRBV6-1; d_gene: TRBD1; j_gene: TRBJ1-3; CDR3nt: TGTGCCAACCGGACAGGGTGTACGTCTGGAAACACCATATATTTT; CDR3aa: CANRTGCTSGNTIYF
abundance: few; v_gene: TRBV5-1; d_gene: TRBD2; j_gene: TRBJ2-1; CDR3nt: TGCGCCAGCATCTCCTCTAGCGGACCCTACAATGAGCAGTTCTTC; CDR3aa: CASISSSGPYNEQFF
abundance: .; v_gene: TRBV7-2; d_gene: .; j_gene: TRBJ1-2; CDR3nt: TGTGCCAGCAGGGCAGGGGCCCAAAACTATGGCTACACCTTC; CDR3aa: CASRAGAQNYGYTF
abundance: .; v_gene: TRBV7-3; d_gene: .; j_gene: TRBJ2-2; CDR3nt: TGTGCCAGCAGCTTATCGGAGAACACCGGGGAGCTGTTTTTT; CDR3aa: CASSLSENTGELFF
abundance: few; v_gene: TRBV19; d_gene: .; j_gene: TRBJ2-1; CDR3nt: TGTGCCAGTAGTATAGAAGGGTACAATGAGCAGTTCTTC; CDR3aa: CASSIEGYNEQFF
abundance: .; v_gene: TRBV6-6; d_gene: .; j_gene: TRBJ2-6; CDR3nt: TGTGCCAGCAGTTACAGCCGCTCTGGGGCCAACGTCCTGACTTTC; CDR3aa: CASSYSRSGANVLTF
abundance: .; v_gene: TRBV2; d_gene: TRBD1; j_gene: TRBJ2-5; CDR3nt: TGTGCCAGCAGCCCACAGGGGCTGGCTTCCCAAGAGACCCAGTACTTC; CDR3aa: CASSPQGLASQETQYF
abundance: few; v_gene: TRBV4-2; d_gene: .; j_gene: TRBJ2-1; CDR3nt: TGTGCCAGCAGCCCAACGGGGTCAAACAATGAGCAGTTCTTC; CDR3aa: CASSPTGSNNEQFF
abundance: few; v_gene: TRBV15; d_gene: TRBD1; j_gene: TRBJ1-1; CDR3nt: TGTGCCACCAGCAGAGGAGGCAGGGGGCGCGGAGACACTGAAGCTTTCTTT; CDR3aa: CATSRGGRGRGDTEAFF
abundance: .; v_gene: TRBV6-5; d_gene: TRBD1; j_gene: TRBJ2-7; CDR3nt: TGTGCCAGCCTATGGGACAGGGGGCTCGAGCAGTACTTC; CDR3aa: CASLWDRGLEQYF
abundance: .; v_gene: TRBV5-4; d_gene: .; j_gene: TRBJ2-5; CDR3nt: TGTGCCAGCAGCTTGATGGCGGCCAGACTTGTACAAGAGACCCAGTACTTC; CDR3aa: CASSLMAARLVQETQYF
abundance: few; v_gene: TRBV6-1; d_gene: .; j_gene: TRBJ1-1; CDR3nt: TGTGCCAGCAGTGTACTGGGGAACACTGAAGCTTTCTTT; CDR3aa: CASSVLGNTEAFF